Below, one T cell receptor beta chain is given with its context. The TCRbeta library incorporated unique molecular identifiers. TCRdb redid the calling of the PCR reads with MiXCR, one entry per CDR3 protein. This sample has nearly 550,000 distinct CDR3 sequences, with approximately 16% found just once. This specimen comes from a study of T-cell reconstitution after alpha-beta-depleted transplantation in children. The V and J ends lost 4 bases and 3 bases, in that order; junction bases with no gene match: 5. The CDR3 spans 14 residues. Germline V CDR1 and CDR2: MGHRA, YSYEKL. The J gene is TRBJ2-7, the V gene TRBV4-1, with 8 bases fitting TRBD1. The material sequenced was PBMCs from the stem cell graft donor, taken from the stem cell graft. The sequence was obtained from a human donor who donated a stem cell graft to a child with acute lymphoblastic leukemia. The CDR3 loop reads CASSPIDRGYEQYF. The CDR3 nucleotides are TGCGCCAGCAGCCCTATCGACAGGGGCTACGAGCAGTACTTC.